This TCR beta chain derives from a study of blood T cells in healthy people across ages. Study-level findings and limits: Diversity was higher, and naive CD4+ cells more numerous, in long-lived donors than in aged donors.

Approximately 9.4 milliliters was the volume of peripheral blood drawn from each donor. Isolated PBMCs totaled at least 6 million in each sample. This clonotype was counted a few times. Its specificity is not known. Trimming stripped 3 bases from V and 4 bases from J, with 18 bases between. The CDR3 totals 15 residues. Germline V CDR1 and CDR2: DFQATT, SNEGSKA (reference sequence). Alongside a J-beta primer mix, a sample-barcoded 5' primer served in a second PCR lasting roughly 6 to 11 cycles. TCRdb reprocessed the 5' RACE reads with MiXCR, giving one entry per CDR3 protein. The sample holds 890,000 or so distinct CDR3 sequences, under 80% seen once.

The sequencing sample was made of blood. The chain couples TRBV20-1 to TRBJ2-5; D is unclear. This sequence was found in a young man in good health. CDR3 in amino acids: CSARAPAAPGETQYF. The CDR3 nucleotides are TGCAGTGCTAGGGCCCCTGCGGCCCCTGGAGAGACCCAGTACTTC.